This T cell receptor (beta chain) was sequenced in a study of blood T cell repertoires in COVID-19. Germline CDR1 and CDR2: SGDLS and YYNGEE. This CDR3 has 15 residues. V was cut by 0 bases and J by 4 bases, with 11 bases left in between. Individuals drawn from 20 to 25 US areas were roughly 18 to 95 years old. This clone has more than one count but fewer than ten. Libraries were prepared by immunoSEQ multiplex PCR; TCRdb keeps only in-frame clonotypes and omits some of them. The table has some 150,000 clones, approximately 80% seen once. The rearrangement links TRBV9 to TRBJ1-3; tentative D call: TRBD1 (6 bases). Sequences were obtained from PBMCs or T cells enriched from blood (not recorded which). This receptor was identified in a man in his fifties who had recovered from COVID-19. The CDR3 sequence: CASSVGPDRGNTIYF. The CDR3 coding sequence is TGTGCCAGCAGCGTAGGGCCGGACAGAGGAAACACCATATATTTT.